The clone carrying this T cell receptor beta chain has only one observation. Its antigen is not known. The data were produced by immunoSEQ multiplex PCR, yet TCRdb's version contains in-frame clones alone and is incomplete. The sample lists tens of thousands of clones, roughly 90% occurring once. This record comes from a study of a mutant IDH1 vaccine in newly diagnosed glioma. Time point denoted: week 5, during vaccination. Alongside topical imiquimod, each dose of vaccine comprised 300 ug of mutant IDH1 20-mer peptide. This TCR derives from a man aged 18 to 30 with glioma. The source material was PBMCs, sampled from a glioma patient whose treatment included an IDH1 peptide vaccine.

The CDR3 spells CASSQEARAQPQHF. The CDR3 nucleotides are TGCGCCAGCAGCCAAGAGGCAAGGGCTCAGCCCCAGCATTTT. This sequence joins TRBV4-1 and TRBJ1-5; D gene ambiguous. The CDR3 has 14 amino acids. Germline V lookup: CDR1 MGHRA, CDR2 YSYEKL. V dropped 0 bases and J dropped 6 bases, with 9 bases sitting between them.